The present entry profiles one T cell receptor beta chain with its context. Its target is not known. These data originate in a study of graft-versus-host responses after intestinal transplantation. Data came from immunoSEQ multiplex PCR; TCRdb stores just in-frame clones and leaves some out. The sample records about 120,000 clones, about nine tenths being singletons. The CDR3 extends over 16 amino acids. Germline V gene data show CDR1 as SGHRS and CDR2 as YFSETQ. Germline trimming cut 4 bases from V and 6 bases from J; bases unmatched to any gene: 9. This TCR came from a human donor who received an intestinal transplant. Sample: unstimulated CD4+ T cells sorted from spleen or lymph node cells, taken before intestinal transplant. The V and J genes are TRBV5-1 and TRBJ2-1; 11 nucleotides line up with TRBD2. Written as DNA, the CDR3 is TGCGCCAGCAGCCCTCCGGGACTAGCGGCCCTCAATGAGCAGTTCTTC. Amino acid sequence: CASSPPGLAALNEQFF. Complete variable domain (other parts from reference TRBV5-1 and TRBJ2-1): KAGVTQTPRYLIKTRGQQVTLSCSPISGHRSVSWYQQTPGQGLQFLFEYFSETQRNKGNFPGRFSGRQFSNSRSEMNVSTLELGDSALYLCASSPPGLAALNEQFFGPGTRLTVL.